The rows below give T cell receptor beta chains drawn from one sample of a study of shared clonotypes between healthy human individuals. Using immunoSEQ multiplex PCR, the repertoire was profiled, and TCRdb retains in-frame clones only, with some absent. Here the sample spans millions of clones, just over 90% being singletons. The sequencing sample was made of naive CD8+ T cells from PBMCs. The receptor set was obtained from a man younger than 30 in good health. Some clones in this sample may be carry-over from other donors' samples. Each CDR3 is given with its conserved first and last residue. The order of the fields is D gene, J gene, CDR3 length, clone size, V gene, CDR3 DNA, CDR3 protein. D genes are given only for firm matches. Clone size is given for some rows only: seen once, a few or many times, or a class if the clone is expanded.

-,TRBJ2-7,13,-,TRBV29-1,TGCAGCGTTAAAAACAGGGAGACCTACGAGCAGTACTTC,CSVKNRETYEQYF
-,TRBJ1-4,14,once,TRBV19,TGTGCCAGCACTCACAGGGCGACTAATGAAAAACTGTTTTTT,CASTHRATNEKLFF
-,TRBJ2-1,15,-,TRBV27,TGTGCCAGCAGTTTATCTGGGCTAGTGAGGAATGAGCAGTTCTTC,CASSLSGLVRNEQFF
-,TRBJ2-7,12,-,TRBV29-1,TGCAGCGTGCTCAGGGACCCCTACGAGCAGTACTTC,CSVLRDPYEQYF
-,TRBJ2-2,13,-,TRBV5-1,TGCGCCAGCAGCTTGGGAGCACCCGGGGAGCTGTTTTTT,CASSLGAPGELFF
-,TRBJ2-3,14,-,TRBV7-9,TGTGCCAGCAGCTTACACGGCAGCACAGATACGCAGTATTTT,CASSLHGSTDTQYF
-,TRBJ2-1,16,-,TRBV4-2,TGTGCCAGCAGCCAAGATCTAGCAGGCTCCTACAATGAGCAGTTCTTC,CASSQDLAGSYNEQFF
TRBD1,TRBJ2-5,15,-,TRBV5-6,TGTGCCAGCAGCTTGGTACCCGGGACAGAAGAGACCCAGTACTTC,CASSLVPGTEETQYF
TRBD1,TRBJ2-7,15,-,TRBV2,TGTGCCAGCAAAGGGACAGGGTCCCCCATCGACGAGCAGTACTTC,CASKGTGSPIDEQYF
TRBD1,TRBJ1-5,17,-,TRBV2,TGTGCCAGCAGTGAACGTAGACAGGGTTTTAGCAATCAGCCCCAGCATTTT,CASSERRQGFSNQPQHF
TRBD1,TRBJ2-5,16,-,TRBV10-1,TGCGCCAGCAGTGGTCCCCGGACAGGGGGCGGTGAGACCCAGTACTTC,CASSGPRTGGGETQYF
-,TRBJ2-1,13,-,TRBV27,TGTGCCAGCAGTTCCGGGGTTTGGAATGAGCAGTTCTTC,CASSSGVWNEQFF
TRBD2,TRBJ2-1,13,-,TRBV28,TGTGCCAGCAGTTTACCTAGCGGGAGGGCGCAGTTCTTC,CASSLPSGRAQFF
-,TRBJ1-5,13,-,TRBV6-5,TGTGCCAGCAGTGACAGGTTGGGACAGCCCCAGCATTTT,CASSDRLGQPQHF
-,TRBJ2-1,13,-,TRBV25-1,TGTGCCAGCAGTGAATTAGCGTCGTCTGAGCAGTTCTTC,CASSELASSEQFF
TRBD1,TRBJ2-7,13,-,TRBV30,TGTGCCTGCTACAGGGGGCAAAGCTACGAGCAGTACTTC,CACYRGQSYEQYF
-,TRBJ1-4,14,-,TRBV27,TGTGCCAGCAGTTTGATAGGGGCTAATGAAAAACTGTTTTTT,CASSLIGANEKLFF
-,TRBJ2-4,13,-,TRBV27,TGTGCCAGCAGTTCGAGAGGGAGGAACATTCAGTACTTC,CASSSRGRNIQYF
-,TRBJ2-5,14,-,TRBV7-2,TGTGCCGAGGGGGACGGAGACTATGAAGAGACCCAGTACTTC,CAEGDGDYEETQYF
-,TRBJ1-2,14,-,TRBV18,TGTGCCAGCTCACCATGGGACCTAGAGGAAGGCTACACCTTC,CASSPWDLEEGYTF
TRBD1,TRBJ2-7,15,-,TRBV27,TGTGCCAGCACCCTGACAGGGGCCATCTCCTACGAGCAGTACTTC,CASTLTGAISYEQYF
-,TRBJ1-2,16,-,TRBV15,TGTGCCACCAGCAGCAGAGATGAGAGGGGCCGCGAGGGCTACACCTTC,CATSSRDERGREGYTF
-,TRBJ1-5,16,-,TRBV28,TGTGCCAGCAGGCGAAAGGGGTTCGCGCTTTATCAGCCCCAGCATTTT,CASRRKGFALYQPQHF
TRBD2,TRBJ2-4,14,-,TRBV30,TGTGCCTGGAGTGTTGGGGGAGGGGAAAACATTCAGTACTTC,CAWSVGGGENIQYF
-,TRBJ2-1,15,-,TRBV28,TGTGCCAGCCTATTATCCAACAGGGTAGCGGGTGAGCAGTTCTTC,CASLLSNRVAGEQFF
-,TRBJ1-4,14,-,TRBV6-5,TGTGCCAGCAGTTACTCCTGGGGTTATGAAAAACTGTTTTTT,CASSYSWGYEKLFF
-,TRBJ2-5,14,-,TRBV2,TGTGCCAGCACTGGGCCCTCAGACCAAGAGACCCAGTACTTC,CASTGPSDQETQYF
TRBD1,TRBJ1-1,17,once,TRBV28,TGTGCCAGCACCAAACACCCAGGGACAGGGTTGAACACTGAAGCTTTCTTT,CASTKHPGTGLNTEAFF
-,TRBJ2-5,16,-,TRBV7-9,TGTGCCAGCAGCTTAAGGGCCGACATAAGCGGAGAGACCCAGTACTTC,CASSLRADISGETQYF
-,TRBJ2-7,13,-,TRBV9,TGTGCCAGCAGCGTAGCGTTGGCCGCCGAGCAGTACTTC,CASSVALAAEQYF
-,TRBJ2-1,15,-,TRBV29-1,TGCAGCGTTAACCCCACTGGCGGCTCCTACAATGAGCAGTTCTTC,CSVNPTGGSYNEQFF
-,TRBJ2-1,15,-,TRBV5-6,TGTGCCAGCAGCCTGTGGTGGGGTTCCTACAATGAGCAGTTCTTC,CASSLWWGSYNEQFF
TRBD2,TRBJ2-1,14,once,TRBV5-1,TGCGCCAGCAGCGCCGTAGCGGGGCCTGCGGAGCAGTTCTTC,CASSAVAGPAEQFF
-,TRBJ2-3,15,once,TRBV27,TGTGCCAGCAGTCCGGGCTATGCTGGCGCGGATACGCAGTATTTT,CASSPGYAGADTQYF
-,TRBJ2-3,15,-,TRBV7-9,TGTGCCAGCAGCTTGTCGGGGATTAGCACAGATACGCAGTATTTT,CASSLSGISTDTQYF
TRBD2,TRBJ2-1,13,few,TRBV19,TGTGCCACTAGACTAGCGGGTAACAATGAGCAGTTCTTC,CATRLAGNNEQFF
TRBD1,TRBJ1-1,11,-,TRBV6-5,TGTGCTACGACAGGGGGCACTGAAGCTTTCTTT,CATTGGTEAFF